This T cell receptor (beta chain) was captured in a study of stem cell transplantation in POMP-related autoinflammatory disease. Across the whole study: Pre-transplant patients had naive-skewed CD4+ T cells and few CD8+ T cells.

Germline V lookup: CDR1 ENHRY, CDR2 SYGVKD. CDR3 length equals 15 residues. Trimming took off 6 bases at V and 1 base at J, with 10 bases between the two ends. Details on this clone: The antigen is unknown.

PRAID featured immunodeficiency plus autoinflammation. Study-level points and caveats: Patients with PRAID showed a restricted number of unique TRB V-J gene pairings. Across all analyzed T-cell subsets, patients with PRAID tended toward reduced diversity and increased clonality.

Using immunoSEQ multiplex PCR, the repertoire was profiled, and TCRdb retains in-frame clones only, with some absent. The data contain around 26,000 clones, 82% of them singletons. The clonotype was recovered from a human donor with POMP-related autoinflammation and immune dysregulation (PRAID). The V call is TRBV10-3, the J call TRBJ2-6, with TRBD1 as a possible D gene (6 bases). Source: CD4+ T cells from PBMCs, taken before stem cell transplantation. This CDR3 is CAIRDDRSGANVLTF. Written as DNA, the CDR3 is TGTGCCATCAGAGACGACAGGTCTGGGGCCAACGTCCTGACTTTC.